The 13 T cell receptor beta chains below come from one sample, sequenced in a study of blood T cells in healthy people across ages. A J-beta primer mix and a sample-barcoded 5' primer were used in a second PCR of roughly 6 to 11 cycles. TCRdb called the 5' RACE reads again in MiXCR, with one record for every CDR3 protein. The sample consists of roughly 1,500,000 distinct CDR3 sequences, 30% to 35% of them appearing once. Specimen: blood. Every receptor here comes from a woman aged 25 to 39 in good health.

This chain joins TRBV3-1 and TRBJ2-5; 7 bases are shared with TRBD2. Per germline, CDR1 LGHDT and CDR2 YNNKEL (reference sequence). V shed 3 bases and J 0 bases; nucleotides not matched to a gene: 4. This CDR3 region has 15 residues. The CDR3 loop is CASSQRRGYQETQYF. For the CDR3, the DNA is TGTGCCAGCAGCCAGCGGCGGGGGTACCAAGAGACCCAGTACTTC.

The chain is built from TRBV4-1 and TRBJ2-7; 7 bases fit TRBD1. V lost 2 bases and J lost 3; bases outside the gene matches: 4. The CDR3 contains 14 residues. Germline-derived CDR1 and CDR2 are MGHRA and YSYEKL. CDR3 region: CASSQLPGGYEQYF. DNA for the CDR3: TGCGCCAGCAGCCAACTGCCAGGGGGCTACGAGCAGTACTTC.

The CDR3 coding sequence is TGTGCCACCTCTTATTCCCGGGGGACTCAGTACTTC. Amino acid sequence: CATSYSRGTQYF. The chain employs TRBV28 and TRBJ2-7, with D perhaps TRBD2 (6 bases). The germline V gene has CDR1 MDHEN and CDR2 SYDVKM. The length of the CDR3 is 12 residues. V was pared by 10 bases and J by 10 bases, with 20 bases between.

The chain uses TRBV10-3 and TRBJ1-5, with D maybe TRBD1 (6 bases). The CDR3 is 16 amino acids. The V end was cut by 3 bases, the J end by 4 bases, with 16 bases between. CDR1 ENHRY and CDR2 SYGVKD come from the germline V gene. Here the CDR3 DNA reads TGTGCCATCAGTGAATCCAGGGGTCAACCGAATCAGCCCCAGCATTTT. Its protein product is CAISESRGQPNQPQHF.

This clonotype was detected a few times. The rearrangement links TRBV27 to TRBJ2-3, with TRBD2 matching over 9 bases. This CDR3 is built from 16 residues. Germline V CDR1 and CDR2: MNHEY, SMNVEV (reference sequence). The V gene end was trimmed by 2 bases and the J gene end by 5 bases; junction bases not matched to a gene: 8. For the CDR3, the DNA is TGTGCCAGCAGTTTAACGCGGGAGGGCCGAAGAGATACGCAGTATTTT. It codes for CASSLTREGRRDTQYF.

Turning to this clonotype: The junction does not match germline at one end; this may be a read error. The chain is built from TRBV3-1 and TRBJ2-1; TRBD2 matches at 9 bases. The germline V gene has CDR1 LGHDT and CDR2 YNNKEL (reference sequence). This CDR3 has 16 amino acids. The CDR3 bases are TGTGCCGGCAGCCAAGATACGGGACTAGCTATCAATGAGCAGTTCTTC. Translated: CAGSQDTGLAINEQFF.

The chain uses TRBV20-1 and TRBJ2-3; 10 nucleotides agree with TRBD2. Trimming took 3 bases from V and 6 from J; bases not matched to a gene: 6. This CDR3 comprises 14 residues. CDR1 is DFQATT and CDR2 is SNEGSKA in the germline V gene (reference sequence). CDR3 DNA sequence: TGCAGTGCTAGTTTCCTAGCGGGAGCCGATACGCAGTATTTT. Amino acids: CSASFLAGADTQYF.

V usage is TRBV27 and J usage is TRBJ2-3; D remains unclear. Germline CDR1 and CDR2: MNHEY and SMNVEV (reference sequence). Deletions cut 0 bases from V and 6 bases from J, with 7 bases between. CDR3 size: 13 residues. CDR3 bases: TGTGCCAGCAGTTTATCCCCTTGGGATACGCAGTATTTT. Translating gives CASSLSPWDTQYF.

This rearrangement joins TRBV20-1 to TRBJ2-3; perhaps TRBD2 as D (5 bases). Germline loops: CDR1 DFQATT, CDR2 SNEGSKA (reference sequence). CDR3 length: 12 residues. V was pared by 8 bases and J by 3 bases, with 12 bases between. The CDR3 nucleotides are TGCAGTCCCCGGACTCCTACAGATACGCAGTATTTT. It yields the protein CSPRTPTDTQYF.

The rearrangement uses TRBV6-2 or TRBV6-3 and TRBJ2-1; D may be TRBD2 (8 bases). CDR1 MNHEY and CDR2 SVGEGT come from the germline V gene. The CDR3 extends over 16 amino acids. V lost 4 bases to trimming and J lost 6 bases, with 19 bases between them. The CDR3 loop reads CASSFRQGRGGNEQFF. The CDR3 region has the DNA TGTGCCAGCAGTTTTAGACAGGGTCGGGGGGGCAATGAGCAGTTCTTC.

The CDR3 is CAWGRQNTEAFF. The CDR3 coding sequence is TGTGCCTGGGGGCGGCAGAACACTGAAGCTTTCTTT. The rearrangement links TRBV30 to TRBJ1-1; no clear D gene. CDR1 and CDR2 (germline): GTSNPN, SVGIG (reference sequence). V was cut by 5 bases and J by 1 base, with 8 bases left in between. The CDR3 spans 12 residues.

The chain employs TRBV4-1 and TRBJ1-4, with D tentatively TRBD1 (6 bases). The CDR3 consists of 17 residues. Germline CDR1 MGHRA, CDR2 YSYEKL. V was shortened by 0 bases and J by 4 bases, with 15 bases between the two germline ends. As DNA, the CDR3 is TGCGCCAGCAGCCAAGAATTGGGCCGGGGGCTTAATGAAAAACTGTTTTTT. Residues: CASSQELGRGLNEKLFF.

Concerning this clonotype itself: One junction end does not reproduce the germline sequence, and a read error may be involved. The chain has TRBV7-6 and TRBJ2-1; no clear D gene. This CDR3 comprises 14 residues. The germline CDR1 and CDR2 sequences are SGHVS and FNYEAQ. This CDR3 reads CASSPGMSPNGQFF. In DNA, the CDR3 is TGTGCCAGCAGCCCCGGTATGAGCCCCAATGGGCAGTTCTTC. The whole variable domain, remainder taken from reference TRBV7-6 and TRBJ2-1, is GAGVSQSPRYKVTKRGQDVALRCDPISGHVSLYWYRQALGQGPEFLTYFNYEAQQDKSGLPNDRFSAERPEGSISTLTIQRTEQRDSAMYRCASSPGMSPNGQFFGPGTRLTVL.